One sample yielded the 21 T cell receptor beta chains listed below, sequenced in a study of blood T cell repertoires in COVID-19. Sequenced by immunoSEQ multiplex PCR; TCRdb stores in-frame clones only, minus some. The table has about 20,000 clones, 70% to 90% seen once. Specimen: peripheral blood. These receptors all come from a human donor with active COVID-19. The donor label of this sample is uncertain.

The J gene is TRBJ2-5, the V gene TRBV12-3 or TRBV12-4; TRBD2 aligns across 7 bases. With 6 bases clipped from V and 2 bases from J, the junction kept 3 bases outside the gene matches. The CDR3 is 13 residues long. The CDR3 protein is CASRPSGQETQYF. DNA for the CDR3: TGTGCCAGCAGGCCTAGCGGTCAAGAGACCCAGTACTTC.

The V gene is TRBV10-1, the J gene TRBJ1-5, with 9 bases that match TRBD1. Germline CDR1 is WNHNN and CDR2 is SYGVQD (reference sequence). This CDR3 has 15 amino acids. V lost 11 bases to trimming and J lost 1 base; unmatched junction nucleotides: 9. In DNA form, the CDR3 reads TGCGCCGGGAAACAGGGGGCAGGAAGCAATCAGCCCCAGCATTTT. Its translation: CAGKQGAGSNQPQHF.

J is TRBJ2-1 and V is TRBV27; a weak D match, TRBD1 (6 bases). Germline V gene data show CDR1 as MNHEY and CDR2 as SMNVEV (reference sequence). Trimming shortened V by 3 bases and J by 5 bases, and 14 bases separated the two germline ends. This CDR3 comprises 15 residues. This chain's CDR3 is CASSLWTAYDNEQFF. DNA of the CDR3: TGTGCCAGCAGTTTGTGGACAGCTTACGACAATGAGCAGTTCTTC.

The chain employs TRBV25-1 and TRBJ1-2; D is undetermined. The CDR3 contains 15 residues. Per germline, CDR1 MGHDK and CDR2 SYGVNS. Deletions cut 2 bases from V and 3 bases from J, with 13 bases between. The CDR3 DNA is TGTGCCAGCAGTGAACCGGATCAGGCGTACTATGGCTACACCTTC. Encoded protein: CASSEPDQAYYGYTF.

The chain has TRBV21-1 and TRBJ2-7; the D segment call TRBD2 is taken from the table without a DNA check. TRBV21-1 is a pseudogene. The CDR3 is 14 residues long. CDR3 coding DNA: TGTGCCAGCAGCTCGAATCTAGCGGGAGAGTCCTTATGGGTC. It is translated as CASSSNLAGESLWV.

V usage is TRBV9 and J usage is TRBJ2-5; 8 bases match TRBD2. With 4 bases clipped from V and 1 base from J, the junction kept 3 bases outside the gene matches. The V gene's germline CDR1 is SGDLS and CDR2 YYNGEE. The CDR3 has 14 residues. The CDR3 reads CASSFGTSQETQYF. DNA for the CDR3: TGTGCCAGCAGCTTCGGGACTAGCCAAGAGACCCAGTACTTC.

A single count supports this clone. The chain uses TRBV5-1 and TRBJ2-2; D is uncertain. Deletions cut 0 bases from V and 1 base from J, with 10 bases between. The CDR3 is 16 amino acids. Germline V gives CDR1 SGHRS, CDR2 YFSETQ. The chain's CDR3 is CASSLGQVRNTGELFF. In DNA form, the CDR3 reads TGCGCCAGCAGCTTGGGTCAGGTCAGGAACACCGGGGAGCTGTTTTTT.

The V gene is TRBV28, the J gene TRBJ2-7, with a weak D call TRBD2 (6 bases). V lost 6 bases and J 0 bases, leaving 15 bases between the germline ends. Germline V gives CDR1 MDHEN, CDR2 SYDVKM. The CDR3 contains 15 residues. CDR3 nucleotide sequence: TGTGCCAGCAGCCCCGGGGGTCTGAGCTCCTACGAGCAGTACTTC. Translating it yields CASSPGGLSSYEQYF.

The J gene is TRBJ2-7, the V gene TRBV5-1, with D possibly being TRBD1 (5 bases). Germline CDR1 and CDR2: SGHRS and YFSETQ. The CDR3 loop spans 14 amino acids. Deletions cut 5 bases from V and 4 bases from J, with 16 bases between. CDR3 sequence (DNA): TGCGCCAGCAGACAACAGGTGGGCGTTTACGAGCAGTACTTC. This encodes CASRQQVGVYEQYF. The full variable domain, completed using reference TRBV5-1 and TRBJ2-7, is KAGVTQTPRYLIKTRGQQVTLSCSPISGHRSVSWYQQTPGQGLQFLFEYFSETQRNKGNFPGRFSGRQFSNSRSEMNVSTLELGDSALYLCASRQQVGVYEQYFGPGTRLTVT.

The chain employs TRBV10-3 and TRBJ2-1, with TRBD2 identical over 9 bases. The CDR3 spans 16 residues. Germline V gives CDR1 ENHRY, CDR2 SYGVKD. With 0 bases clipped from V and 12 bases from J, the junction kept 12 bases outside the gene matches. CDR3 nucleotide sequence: TGTGCCATCAGTGAGTCAGGGGCTAGCGGGGAGAGTGGGCAGTTCTTC. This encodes CAISESGASGESGQFF.

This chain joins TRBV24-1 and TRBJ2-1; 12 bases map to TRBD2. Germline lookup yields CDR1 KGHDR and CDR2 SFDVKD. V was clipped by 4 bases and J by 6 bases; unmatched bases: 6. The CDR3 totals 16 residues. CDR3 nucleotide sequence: TGTGCCACCAGTGACCGACTAGCGGGAGATTTCAATGAGCAGTTCTTC. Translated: CATSDRLAGDFNEQFF.

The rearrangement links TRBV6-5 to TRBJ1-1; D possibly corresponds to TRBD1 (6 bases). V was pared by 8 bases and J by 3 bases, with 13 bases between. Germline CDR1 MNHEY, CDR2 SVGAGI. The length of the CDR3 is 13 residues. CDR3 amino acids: CASAIRGDTEAFF. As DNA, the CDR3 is TGTGCCAGCGCCATCAGGGGAGACACTGAAGCTTTCTTT.

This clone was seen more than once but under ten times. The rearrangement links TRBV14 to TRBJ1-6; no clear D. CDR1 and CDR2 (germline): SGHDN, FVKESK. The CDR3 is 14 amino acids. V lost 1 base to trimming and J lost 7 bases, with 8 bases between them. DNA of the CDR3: TGTGCCAGCAGCCAAGGGCTGCAGAATTCACCCCTCCACTTT. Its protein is CASSQGLQNSPLHF.

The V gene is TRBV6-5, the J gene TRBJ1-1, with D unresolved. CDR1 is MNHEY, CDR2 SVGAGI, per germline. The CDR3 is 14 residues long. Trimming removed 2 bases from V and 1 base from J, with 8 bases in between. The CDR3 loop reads CASSYGSENTEAFF. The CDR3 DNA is TGTGCCAGCAGTTACGGTTCAGAGAACACTGAAGCTTTCTTT.

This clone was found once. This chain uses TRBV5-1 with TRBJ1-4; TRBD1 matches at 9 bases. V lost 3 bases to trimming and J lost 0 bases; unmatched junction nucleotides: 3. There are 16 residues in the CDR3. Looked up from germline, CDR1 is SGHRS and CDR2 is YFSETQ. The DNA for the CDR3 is TGCGCCAGCAGCTACCGGGACAGGGCAACTAATGAAAAACTGTTTTTT. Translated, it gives CASSYRDRATNEKLFF.

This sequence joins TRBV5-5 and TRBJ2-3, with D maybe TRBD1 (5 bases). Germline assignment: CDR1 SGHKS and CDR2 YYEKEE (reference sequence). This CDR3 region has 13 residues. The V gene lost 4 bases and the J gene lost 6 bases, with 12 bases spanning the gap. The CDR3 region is CASSPTVPDTQYF. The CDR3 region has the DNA TGTGCCAGCAGCCCGACAGTCCCGGATACGCAGTATTTT.

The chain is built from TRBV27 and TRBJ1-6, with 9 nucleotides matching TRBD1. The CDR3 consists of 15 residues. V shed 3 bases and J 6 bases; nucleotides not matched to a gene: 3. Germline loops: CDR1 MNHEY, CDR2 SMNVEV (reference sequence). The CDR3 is CASSLATGGNSPLHF. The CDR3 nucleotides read TGTGCCAGCAGTTTGGCGACAGGGGGTAATTCACCCCTCCACTTT.

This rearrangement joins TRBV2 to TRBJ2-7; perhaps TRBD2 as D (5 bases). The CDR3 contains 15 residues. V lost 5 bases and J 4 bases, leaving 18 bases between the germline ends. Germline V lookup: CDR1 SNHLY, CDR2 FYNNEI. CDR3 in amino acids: CASSPPGLPIYEQYF. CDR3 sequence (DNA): TGTGCCAGCAGTCCCCCAGGACTCCCTATTTACGAGCAGTACTTC.

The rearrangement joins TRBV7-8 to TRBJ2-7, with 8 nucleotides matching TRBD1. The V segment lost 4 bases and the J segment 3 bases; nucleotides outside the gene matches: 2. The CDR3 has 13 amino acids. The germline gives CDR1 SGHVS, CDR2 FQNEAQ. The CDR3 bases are TGTGCCAGCAGCTCAACAGGGGGCTACGAGCAGTACTTC. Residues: CASSSTGGYEQYF. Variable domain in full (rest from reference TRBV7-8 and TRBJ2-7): GAGVSQSPRYKVAKRGQDVALRCDPISGHVSLFWYQQALGQGPEFLTYFQNEAQLDKSGLPSDRFFAERPEGSVSTLKIQRTQQEDSAVYLCASSSTGGYEQYFGPGTRLTVT.

CDR3 protein: CASSLAQLGDNEQFF. The DNA of the CDR3 is TGCGCCAGCAGCTTGGCCCAGTTAGGGGACAATGAGCAGTTCTTC. This sequence joins TRBV5-1 and TRBJ2-1, with a possible D match to TRBD1 (5 bases). The CDR3 runs to 15 residues. CDR1 is SGHRS and CDR2 is YFSETQ in the germline V gene. Trimming left V 0 bases short and J 5 bases short, with 12 bases between.

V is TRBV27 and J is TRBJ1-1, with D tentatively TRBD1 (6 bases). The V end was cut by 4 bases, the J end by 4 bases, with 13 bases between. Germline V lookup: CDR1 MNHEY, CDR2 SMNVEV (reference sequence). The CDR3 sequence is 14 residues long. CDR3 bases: TGTGCCAGCAGTTACGGGGGGGGCGTCACTGAAGCTTTCTTT. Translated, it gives CASSYGGGVTEAFF.